These T cell receptor beta chains were read from a single sample in a study of T cell changes during pregnancy in multiple sclerosis. This table comes from immunoSEQ multiplex PCR, and its TCRdb copy is limited to in-frame clones, with some not included. The table includes tens of thousands of clones, roughly 91% detected once. This specimen consisted of CD4+ T cells from peripheral blood mononuclear cells, obtained in the third trimester of pregnancy. These receptors originate from a female donor with multiple sclerosis, enrolled in a pregnancy study. CDR3s include the opening cysteine and the closing phenylalanine or tryptophan. The D gene is left open where the match is weak. The size field is filled for only some rows; it gives once, few, many or a size class.

clone size: .; J gene: TRBJ2-5; CDR3 length: 19; D gene: TRBD2; V gene: TRBV10-1; CDR3 DNA: TGCGCCAGCAGTGAGGGTTTGACTAGCGGGGGGGCAATCCAAGAGACCCAGTACTTC; CDR3 protein: CASSEGLTSGGAIQETQYF
clone size: .; J gene: TRBJ2-7; CDR3 length: 13; D gene: .; V gene: TRBV6-6; CDR3 DNA: TGTGCCAGCAGCCCCCTAGGGGCCTACGAGCAGTACTTC; CDR3 protein: CASSPLGAYEQYF
clone size: .; J gene: TRBJ1-6; CDR3 length: 15; D gene: TRBD1; V gene: TRBV27; CDR3 DNA: TGTGCCAGCAGTTTAACAGGGGGCTATAATTCACCCCTCCACTTT; CDR3 protein: CASSLTGGYNSPLHF
clone size: .; J gene: TRBJ1-2; CDR3 length: 16; D gene: .; V gene: TRBV5-5; CDR3 DNA: TGTGCCAGCAGCTTGGATGTCCTACTCGAGAACTATGGCTACACCTTC; CDR3 protein: CASSLDVLLENYGYTF
clone size: .; J gene: TRBJ2-7; CDR3 length: 15; D gene: TRBD2; V gene: TRBV30; CDR3 DNA: TGTGCCTGGAGTGCCGGGACTAGCGGCACCTACGAGCAGTACTTC; CDR3 protein: CAWSAGTSGTYEQYF
clone size: .; J gene: TRBJ2-2; CDR3 length: 16; D gene: TRBD2; V gene: TRBV9; CDR3 DNA: TGTGCCAGCAGCCCTAGGGGTAGCGGGAGAATCGGGGAGCTGTTTTTT; CDR3 protein: CASSPRGSGRIGELFF
clone size: .; J gene: TRBJ2-5; CDR3 length: 14; D gene: .; V gene: TRBV7-6; CDR3 DNA: TGTGCCAGCACCAAAAGTCCAGGGGTGGAGACCCAGTACTTC; CDR3 protein: CASTKSPGVETQYF
clone size: .; J gene: TRBJ1-4; CDR3 length: 14; D gene: .; V gene: TRBV5-5; CDR3 DNA: TGTGCCAGCAGCTTGGACAGGGCAAATGAAAAACTGTTTTTT; CDR3 protein: CASSLDRANEKLFF
clone size: .; J gene: TRBJ2-7; CDR3 length: 13; D gene: .; V gene: TRBV10-3; CDR3 DNA: TGTGCCATCAGTGTTCTAGCCTCCTACGAGCAGTACTTC; CDR3 protein: CAISVLASYEQYF
clone size: .; J gene: TRBJ2-2; CDR3 length: 19; D gene: .; V gene: TRBV4-3; CDR3 DNA: TGCGCCAGCAGCCAAGATCGGGTTCTCGCGGGGCGCGGGGCGGGGGAGCTGTTTTTT; CDR3 protein: CASSQDRVLAGRGAGELFF
clone size: once; J gene: TRBJ2-6; CDR3 length: 18; D gene: TRBD1; V gene: TRBV6-1; CDR3 DNA: TGTGCCAGCAGTGAGCGACAGGGGGCTGGCTCTGGGGCCAACGTCCTGACTTTC; CDR3 protein: CASSERQGAGSGANVLTF
clone size: once; J gene: TRBJ2-1; CDR3 length: 17; D gene: TRBD1; V gene: TRBV19; CDR3 DNA: TGTGCCAGTAGTGGCAAACTCTGGGACAGCTCCTACAATGAGCAGTTCTTC; CDR3 protein: CASSGKLWDSSYNEQFF
clone size: .; J gene: TRBJ1-1; CDR3 length: 14; D gene: TRBD1; V gene: TRBV7-3; CDR3 DNA: TGTGCCAGCAGCTTAACAGGGGGCGCTTCTGAAGCTTTCTTT; CDR3 protein: CASSLTGGASEAFF
clone size: .; J gene: TRBJ1-1; CDR3 length: 13; D gene: .; V gene: TRBV7-2; CDR3 DNA: TGTGCCAGCAGCTTTAAGCGGAACACTGAAGCTTTCTTT; CDR3 protein: CASSFKRNTEAFF
clone size: .; J gene: TRBJ2-1; CDR3 length: 15; D gene: TRBD1; V gene: TRBV18; CDR3 DNA: TGTGCCAGCTCACCACCGGGACAGGGATACAATGAGCAGTTCTTC; CDR3 protein: CASSPPGQGYNEQFF
clone size: .; J gene: TRBJ2-2; CDR3 length: 14; D gene: .; V gene: TRBV6-5; CDR3 DNA: TGTGCCAGCAGTTACTTCACTAGAGCCGGGGAGCTGTTTTTT; CDR3 protein: CASSYFTRAGELFF
clone size: .; J gene: TRBJ1-4; CDR3 length: 16; D gene: .; V gene: TRBV28; CDR3 DNA: TGTGCCAGCAGTCCCAGCACCGGGTTCCAAAATGAAAAACTGTTTTTT; CDR3 protein: CASSPSTGFQNEKLFF
clone size: .; J gene: TRBJ2-3; CDR3 length: 16; D gene: TRBD2; V gene: TRBV5-4; CDR3 DNA: TGTGCCAGCAGCTTATTACTAGCGGGGAGGGTAGATACGCAGTATTTT; CDR3 protein: CASSLLLAGRVDTQYF
clone size: .; J gene: TRBJ2-5; CDR3 length: 15; D gene: .; V gene: TRBV14; CDR3 DNA: TGTGCCAGCAGCCAAGATCGGGTAGCGCGAGAGACCCAGTACTTC; CDR3 protein: CASSQDRVARETQYF
clone size: .; J gene: TRBJ1-2; CDR3 length: 12; D gene: .; V gene: TRBV10-3; CDR3 DNA: TGTGCCATCAGTGAGTTAGGGGATGGCTACACCTTC; CDR3 protein: CAISELGDGYTF
clone size: .; J gene: TRBJ1-1; CDR3 length: 16; D gene: .; V gene: TRBV5-1; CDR3 DNA: TGCGCCAGCAGCCCTGGGAGGAGGGGCCCGAACACTGAAGCTTTCTTT; CDR3 protein: CASSPGRRGPNTEAFF
clone size: .; J gene: TRBJ1-1; CDR3 length: 15; D gene: TRBD1; V gene: TRBV27; CDR3 DNA: TGTGCCAGCAGTCCTCGGACAGGGGGATGGACTGAAGCTTTCTTT; CDR3 protein: CASSPRTGGWTEAFF
clone size: .; J gene: TRBJ2-1; CDR3 length: 13; D gene: TRBD2; V gene: TRBV27; CDR3 DNA: TGTGCCAGCCAAGCGGGAGGTGTGTATGAGCAGTTCTTC; CDR3 protein: CASQAGGVYEQFF
clone size: few; J gene: TRBJ1-1; CDR3 length: 15; D gene: .; V gene: TRBV9; CDR3 DNA: TGTGCCAGCAGCGTGGGGGGGGCGCGGAACACTGAAGCTTTCTTT; CDR3 protein: CASSVGGARNTEAFF
clone size: .; J gene: TRBJ1-2; CDR3 length: 16; D gene: .; V gene: TRBV18; CDR3 DNA: TGTGCCAGCTCACCTGGCGGAAGCCCGTGGGTCTATGGCTACACCTTC; CDR3 protein: CASSPGGSPWVYGYTF
clone size: .; J gene: TRBJ2-1; CDR3 length: 17; D gene: TRBD2; V gene: TRBV4-2; CDR3 DNA: TGTGCCAGCAGCCAAGCGCGACTAGCGGGAGGATACAATGAGCAGTTCTTC; CDR3 protein: CASSQARLAGGYNEQFF
clone size: .; J gene: TRBJ2-1; CDR3 length: 13; D gene: .; V gene: TRBV6-5; CDR3 DNA: TGTGCCAGCAGTTACCGGGGCTACAATGAGCAGTTCTTC; CDR3 protein: CASSYRGYNEQFF
clone size: .; J gene: TRBJ1-5; CDR3 length: 15; D gene: TRBD1; V gene: TRBV27; CDR3 DNA: TGTGCCAGCCCTCAGGCGACAGGGAGCAATCAGCCCCAGCATTTT; CDR3 protein: CASPQATGSNQPQHF
clone size: .; J gene: TRBJ1-3; CDR3 length: 13; D gene: .; V gene: TRBV5-4; CDR3 DNA: TGTGCCAGCAGACGCAGGGGTGGAAACACCATATATTTT; CDR3 protein: CASRRRGGNTIYF
clone size: .; J gene: TRBJ2-4; CDR3 length: 17; D gene: TRBD1; V gene: TRBV19; CDR3 DNA: TGTGCCAGTACTGGGACAGGGGTTTATTTGGCCAAAAACATTCAGTACTTC; CDR3 protein: CASTGTGVYLAKNIQYF
clone size: .; J gene: TRBJ1-1; CDR3 length: 14; D gene: .; V gene: TRBV27; CDR3 DNA: TGTGCCAGCGCAAGGGGGGGGCCCTACACTGAAGCTTTCTTT; CDR3 protein: CASARGGPYTEAFF
clone size: .; J gene: TRBJ2-1; CDR3 length: 15; D gene: TRBD1; V gene: TRBV6-5; CDR3 DNA: TGTGCCAGCAGTTTCGGACAGGGGGCCTACAATGAGCAGTTCTTC; CDR3 protein: CASSFGQGAYNEQFF
clone size: .; J gene: TRBJ2-1; CDR3 length: 14; D gene: .; V gene: TRBV6-4; CDR3 DNA: TGTGCCAGCAGGCCTTCAGGGGCCAACAATGAGCAGTTCTTC; CDR3 protein: CASRPSGANNEQFF
clone size: .; J gene: TRBJ1-1; CDR3 length: 16; D gene: TRBD1; V gene: TRBV5-4; CDR3 DNA: TGTGCCAGCAGCGAGGGACAGGGGAGGACGAACACTGAAGCTTTCTTT; CDR3 protein: CASSEGQGRTNTEAFF
clone size: .; J gene: TRBJ1-5; CDR3 length: 14; D gene: TRBD1; V gene: TRBV27; CDR3 DNA: TGTGCCAGCCGACAGGGGTCCTTTAATCAGCCCCAGCATTTT; CDR3 protein: CASRQGSFNQPQHF
clone size: .; J gene: TRBJ1-6; CDR3 length: 14; D gene: TRBD1; V gene: TRBV9; CDR3 DNA: TGTGCCAGCAGCGGTGGACAGGGGAATTCACCCCTCCACTTT; CDR3 protein: CASSGGQGNSPLHF
clone size: .; J gene: TRBJ1-1; CDR3 length: 11; D gene: .; V gene: TRBV20-1; CDR3 DNA: TGCAGTGCTGGCAGGAACACTGAAGCTTTCTTT; CDR3 protein: CSAGRNTEAFF
clone size: .; J gene: TRBJ2-7; CDR3 length: 16; D gene: TRBD1; V gene: TRBV6-6; CDR3 DNA: TGTGCCAGCAGCCCCCGAGGACAGGGGCCCTTGTACGAGCAGTACTTC; CDR3 protein: CASSPRGQGPLYEQYF
clone size: .; J gene: TRBJ1-2; CDR3 length: 13; D gene: .; V gene: TRBV9; CDR3 DNA: TGTGCCAGCAGCGTATCGGCAGGGCCCCTCTACACCTTC; CDR3 protein: CASSVSAGPLYTF